This TCR beta chain was found in a study of blood T cell repertoires in COVID-19. Assay used: immunoSEQ multiplex PCR; TCRdb lists only in-frame clones, some missing. The data contain about 66,000 clones, approximately 89% of them singletons. Germline lookup yields CDR1 GTSNPN and CDR2 SVGIG (reference sequence). V gave up 0 bases and J gave up 6 bases, with 13 bases separating them. The CDR3 is 14 amino acids. Sequencing was carried out using peripheral blood. The origin of this receptor is a man aged 55 to 70 with acute or convalescent COVID-19. V gene TRBV30 combines with J gene TRBJ2-3; D may be TRBD2 (5 bases). CDR3 bases: TGTGCCTGGAGTGTACTTGGCCGAGGGGATACGCAGTATTTT. It codes for CAWSVLGRGDTQYF.